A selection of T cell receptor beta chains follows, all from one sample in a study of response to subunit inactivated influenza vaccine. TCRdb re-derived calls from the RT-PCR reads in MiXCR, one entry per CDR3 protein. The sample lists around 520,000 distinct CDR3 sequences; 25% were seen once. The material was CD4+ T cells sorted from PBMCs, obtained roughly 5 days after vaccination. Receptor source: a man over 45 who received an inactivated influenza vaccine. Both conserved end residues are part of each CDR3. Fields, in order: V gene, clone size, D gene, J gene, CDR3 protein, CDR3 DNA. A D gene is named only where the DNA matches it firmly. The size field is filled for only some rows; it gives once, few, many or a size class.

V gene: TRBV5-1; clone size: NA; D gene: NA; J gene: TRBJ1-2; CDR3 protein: CASRDSTLNYGYTF; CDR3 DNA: TGCGCCAGCAGGGACAGTACCTTGAACTATGGCTACACCTTC
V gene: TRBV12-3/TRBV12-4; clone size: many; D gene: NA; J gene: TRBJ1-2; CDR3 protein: CASSSRPYGYTF; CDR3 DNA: TGTGCCAGCAGTTCCCGACCCTATGGCTACACCTTC
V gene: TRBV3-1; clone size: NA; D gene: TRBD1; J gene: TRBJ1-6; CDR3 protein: CASGYGTGKNSPLHF; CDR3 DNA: TGTGCCAGCGGTTATGGGACAGGGAAGAATTCACCCCTCCACTTT
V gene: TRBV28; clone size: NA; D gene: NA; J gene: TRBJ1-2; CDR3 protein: CASSFLGFYGYTF; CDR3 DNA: TGTGCCAGCAGTTTCCTAGGGTTCTATGGCTACACCTTC
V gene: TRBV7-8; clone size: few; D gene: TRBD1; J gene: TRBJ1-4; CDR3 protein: CASSPRTGWEKLFF; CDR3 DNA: TGTGCCAGCAGCCCTCGGACAGGGTGGGAAAAACTGTTTTTT
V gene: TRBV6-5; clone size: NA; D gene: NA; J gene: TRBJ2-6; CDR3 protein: CASSYTFRESGANVLTF; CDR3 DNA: TGTGCCAGCAGTTACACTTTTCGAGAGTCTGGGGCCAACGTCCTGACTTTC
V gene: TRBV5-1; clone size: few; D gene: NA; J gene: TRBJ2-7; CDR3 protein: CASSIYSAPGLYEQYF; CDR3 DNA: TGCGCCAGCAGTATCTATTCGGCTCCAGGGTTGTACGAGCAGTACTTC
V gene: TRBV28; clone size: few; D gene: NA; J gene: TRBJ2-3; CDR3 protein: CASSPTRGLGTDTQYF; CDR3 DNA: TGTGCCAGCAGTCCAACACGGGGGTTGGGCACAGATACGCAGTATTTT
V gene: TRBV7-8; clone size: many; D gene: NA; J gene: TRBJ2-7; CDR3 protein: CASSGVQGGEQYF; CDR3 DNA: TGTGCCAGCAGCGGGGTGCAGGGTGGCGAGCAGTACTTC
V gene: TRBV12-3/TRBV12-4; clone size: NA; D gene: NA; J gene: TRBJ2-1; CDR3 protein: CASSIMWGGDEQFF; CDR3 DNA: TGTGCCAGCAGTATCATGTGGGGGGGCGATGAGCAGTTCTTC
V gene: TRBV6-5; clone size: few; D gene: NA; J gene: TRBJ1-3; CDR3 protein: CASSSRQALKTGNTIYF; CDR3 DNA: TGTGCCAGCAGTTCCAGACAGGCTCTAAAAACTGGAAACACCATATATTTT
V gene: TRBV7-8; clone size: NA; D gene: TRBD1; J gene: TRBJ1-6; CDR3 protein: CASSSKSWTGGGGSPLHF; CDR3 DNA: TGTGCCAGCAGCTCAAAGTCTTGGACAGGAGGAGGGGGTTCACCCCTCCACTTT
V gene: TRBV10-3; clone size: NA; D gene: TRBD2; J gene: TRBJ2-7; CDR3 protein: CAISESSSGGNEQYF; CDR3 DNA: TGTGCCATCAGTGAGTCGTCTAGCGGGGGAAACGAGCAGTACTTC
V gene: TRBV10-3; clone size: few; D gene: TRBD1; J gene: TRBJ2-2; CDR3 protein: CAISESVGTGITGELFF; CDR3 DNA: TGTGCCATCAGTGAGTCAGTTGGGACAGGGATCACCGGGGAGCTGTTTTTT
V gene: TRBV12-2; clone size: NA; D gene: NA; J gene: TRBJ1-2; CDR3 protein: CASRGQGRNGYTF; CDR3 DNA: TGTGCAAGTCGCGGACAGGGTCGGAATGGCTACACCTTC
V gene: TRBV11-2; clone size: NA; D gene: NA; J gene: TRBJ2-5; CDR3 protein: CASSSRWDTPETQYF; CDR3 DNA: TGTGCCAGCAGCTCCCGGTGGGACACCCCCGAGACCCAGTACTTC
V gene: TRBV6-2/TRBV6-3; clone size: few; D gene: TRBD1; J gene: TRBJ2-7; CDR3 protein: CASSNPRPRTGSSYEQYF; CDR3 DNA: TGTGCCAGCAGTAACCCAAGACCCCGGACAGGGTCATCCTACGAGCAGTACTTC
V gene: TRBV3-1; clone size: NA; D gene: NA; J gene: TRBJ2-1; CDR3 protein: CASSQVGTGGQFF; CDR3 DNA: TGTGCCAGCAGCCAAGTGGGGACTGGGGGGCAGTTCTTC
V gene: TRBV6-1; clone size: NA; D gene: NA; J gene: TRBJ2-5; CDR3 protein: CASSEVFSATRIF; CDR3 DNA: TGTGCCAGCAGTGAAGTATTTTCGGCTACACGGATATTC
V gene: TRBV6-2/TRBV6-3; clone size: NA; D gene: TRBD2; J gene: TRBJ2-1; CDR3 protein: CASNPPPGLASGAGNEQFF; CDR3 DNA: TGTGCCAGCAATCCCCCACCGGGACTAGCATCCGGAGCGGGCAATGAGCAGTTCTTC
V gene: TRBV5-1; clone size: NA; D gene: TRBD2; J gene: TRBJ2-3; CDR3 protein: CASSRIAGEPDTQYF; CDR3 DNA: TGCGCCAGCAGCAGGATAGCGGGAGAGCCAGATACGCAGTATTTT
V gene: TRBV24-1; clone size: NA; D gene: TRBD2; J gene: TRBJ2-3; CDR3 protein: CATSDRSLAGRYTDTQYF; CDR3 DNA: TGTGCCACCAGTGACCGATCTTTAGCGGGGCGATACACAGATACGCAGTATTTT
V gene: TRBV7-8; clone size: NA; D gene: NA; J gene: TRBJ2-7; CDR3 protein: CASSLPKDSLYEQYF; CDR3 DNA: TGTGCCAGCAGCTTACCGAAGGACAGCCTCTACGAGCAGTACTTC
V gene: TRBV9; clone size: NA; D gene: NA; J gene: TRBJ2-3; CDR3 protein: CASSGVWGALTSTDTQYF; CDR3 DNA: TGTGCCAGCAGCGGCGTCTGGGGGGCCCTAACTAGCACAGATACGCAGTATTTT
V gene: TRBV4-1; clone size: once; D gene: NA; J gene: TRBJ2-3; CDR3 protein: CASSQEKGARSRRTDTQYF; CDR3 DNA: TGCGCCAGCAGCCAAGAAAAAGGGGCACGGTCCAGACGCACAGATACGCAGTATTTT
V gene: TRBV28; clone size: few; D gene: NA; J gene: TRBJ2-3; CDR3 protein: CASSPRRGGRTDTQYF; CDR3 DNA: TGTGCCAGCAGTCCTCGGAGAGGGGGGCGCACAGATACGCAGTATTTT
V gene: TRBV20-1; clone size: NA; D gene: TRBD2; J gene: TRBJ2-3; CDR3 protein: CSAIQGGRLDTQYF; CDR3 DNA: TGCAGTGCCATCCAGGGCGGGAGGTTAGATACGCAGTATTTT
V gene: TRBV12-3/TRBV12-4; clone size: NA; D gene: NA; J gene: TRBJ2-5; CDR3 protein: CASSLIGAAQETQYF; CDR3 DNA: TGTGCCAGCAGTTTAATCGGGGCAGCTCAAGAGACCCAGTACTTC
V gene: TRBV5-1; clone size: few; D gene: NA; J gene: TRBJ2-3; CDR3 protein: CASSLGGTGRGTDTQYF; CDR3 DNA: TGCGCCAGCAGCTTGGGGGGAACAGGGCGAGGCACAGATACGCAGTATTTT
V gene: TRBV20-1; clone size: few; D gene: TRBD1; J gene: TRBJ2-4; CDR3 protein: CSAMGYWDSKNIQYF; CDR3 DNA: TGCAGTGCTATGGGCTACTGGGACAGTAAAAACATTCAGTACTTC
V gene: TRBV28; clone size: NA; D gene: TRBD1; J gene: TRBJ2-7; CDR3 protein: CASSSSGQGKPYEQYF; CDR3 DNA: TGTGCCAGCAGTTCCTCCGGACAGGGCAAACCCTACGAGCAGTACTTC
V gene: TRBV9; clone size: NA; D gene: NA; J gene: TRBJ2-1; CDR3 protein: CASSVVAGTYNEQFF; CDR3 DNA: TGTGCCAGCAGCGTAGTGGCGGGGACCTACAATGAGCAGTTCTTC
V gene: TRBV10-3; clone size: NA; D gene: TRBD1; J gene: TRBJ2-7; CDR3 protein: CAISGAGTGYEQYF; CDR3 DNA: TGTGCCATCAGTGGCGCCGGGACAGGCTACGAGCAGTACTTC
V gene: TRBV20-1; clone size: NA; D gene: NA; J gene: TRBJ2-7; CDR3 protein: CSARAHGTYEQYF; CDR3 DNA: TGCAGTGCTAGAGCCCACGGAACCTACGAGCAGTACTTC
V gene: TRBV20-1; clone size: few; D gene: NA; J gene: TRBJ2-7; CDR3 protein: CSGEGSTYEQYF; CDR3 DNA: TGCAGTGGCGAGGGCTCCACCTACGAGCAGTACTTC
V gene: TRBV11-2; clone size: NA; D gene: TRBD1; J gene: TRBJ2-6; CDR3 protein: CASSLAGTGFGANVLTF; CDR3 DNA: TGTGCCAGCAGCTTAGCCGGGACAGGGTTTGGGGCCAACGTCCTGACTTTC
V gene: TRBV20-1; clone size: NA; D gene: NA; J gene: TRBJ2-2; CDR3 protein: CSAPVSFGRNTGELFF; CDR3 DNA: TGCAGTGCTCCGGTCTCCTTCGGGCGGAACACCGGGGAGCTGTTTTTT
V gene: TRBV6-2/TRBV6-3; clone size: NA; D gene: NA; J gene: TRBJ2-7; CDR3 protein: CASSYLLGGVSSYEQYF; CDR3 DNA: TGTGCCAGCAGTTACCTTTTGGGAGGTGTGAGCTCCTACGAGCAGTACTTC
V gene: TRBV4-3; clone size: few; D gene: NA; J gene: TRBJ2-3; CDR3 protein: CASSQAASASTDTQYF; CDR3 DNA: TGCGCCAGCAGCCAAGCCGCGTCTGCTAGCACAGATACGCAGTATTTT
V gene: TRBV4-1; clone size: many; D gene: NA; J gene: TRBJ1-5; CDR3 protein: CASSQNEYYNQPQHF; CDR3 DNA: TGCGCCAGCAGCCAAAATGAGTACTACAATCAGCCCCAGCATTTT
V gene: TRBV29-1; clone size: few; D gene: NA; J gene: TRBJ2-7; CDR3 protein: CSVRRAYEQYF; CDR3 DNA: TGCAGCGTTCGCAGAGCCTACGAGCAGTACTTC
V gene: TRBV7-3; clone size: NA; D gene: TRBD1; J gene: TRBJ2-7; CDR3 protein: CASSFRRGSEQYF; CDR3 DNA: TGTGCCAGCAGCTTTCGCAGGGGGTCCGAGCAGTACTTC
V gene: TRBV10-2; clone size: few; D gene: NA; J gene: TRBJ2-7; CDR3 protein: CASSEGQPYEQYF; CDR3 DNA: TGCGCCAGCAGTGAAGGACAGCCCTACGAGCAGTACTTC
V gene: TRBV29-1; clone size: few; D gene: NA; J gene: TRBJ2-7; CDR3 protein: CSVGTTPGGGPYEQYF; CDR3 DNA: TGCAGCGTTGGCACCACCCCAGGGGGAGGACCCTACGAGCAGTACTTC
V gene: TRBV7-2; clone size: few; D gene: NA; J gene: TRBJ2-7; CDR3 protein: CASSFSAANYEQYF; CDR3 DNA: TGTGCCAGCAGCTTTTCAGCAGCTAACTACGAGCAGTACTTC
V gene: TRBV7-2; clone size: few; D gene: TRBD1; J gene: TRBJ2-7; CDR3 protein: CASSDRGAYEQYF; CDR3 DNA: TGTGCCAGCAGCGACAGGGGCGCCTACGAGCAGTACTTC
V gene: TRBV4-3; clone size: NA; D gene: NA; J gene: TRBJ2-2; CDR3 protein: CASSQDQRAETNTGELFF; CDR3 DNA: TGCGCCAGCAGCCAAGATCAACGGGCGGAAACGAACACCGGGGAGCTGTTTTTT
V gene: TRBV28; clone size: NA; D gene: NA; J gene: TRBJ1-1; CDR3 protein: CASSYLAEAFF; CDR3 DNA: TGTGCCAGCAGTTATCTTGCTGAAGCTTTCTTT
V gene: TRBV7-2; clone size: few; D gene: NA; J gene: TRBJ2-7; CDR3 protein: CASSLAGVRHEQYF; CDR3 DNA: TGTGCCAGCAGCTTAGCTGGGGTAAGGCACGAGCAGTACTTC
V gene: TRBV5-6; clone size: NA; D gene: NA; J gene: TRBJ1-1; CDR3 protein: CASSSTELNTEAFF; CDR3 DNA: TGTGCCAGCAGCTCTACGGAGCTGAACACTGAAGCTTTCTTT
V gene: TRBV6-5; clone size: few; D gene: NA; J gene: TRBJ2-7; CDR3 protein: CASSYPRVGSGAYEQYF; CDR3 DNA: TGTGCCAGCAGTTACCCCAGGGTGGGTAGCGGAGCTTACGAGCAGTACTTC
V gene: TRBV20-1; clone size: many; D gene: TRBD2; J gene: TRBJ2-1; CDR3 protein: CSSRGEGPGNEQFF; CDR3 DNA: TGCAGCTCTCGGGGGGAGGGCCCGGGCAATGAGCAGTTCTTC
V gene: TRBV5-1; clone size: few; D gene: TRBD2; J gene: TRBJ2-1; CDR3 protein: CASSFSGSPVNEQFF; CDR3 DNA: TGCGCCAGCAGCTTCAGCGGGAGTCCGGTCAATGAGCAGTTCTTC